These 20 T cell receptor beta chains originate from one sample sequenced in a study of blood T cell repertoires in COVID-19. Generated by immunoSEQ multiplex PCR, the TCRdb table keeps only in-frame clones and is missing some. The table records 110,000 to 150,000 clones, under 85% of them present only once. The sequenced sample was peripheral blood. These receptors were obtained from a woman older than 75 in a cohort sampled during active or convalescent COVID-19.

The table lists this clone with a few counts. The V call is TRBV19, the J call TRBJ1-5; D gene uncertain. The CDR3 has 14 residues. Germline-derived CDR1 and CDR2 are LNHDA and SQIVND (reference sequence). Trimming left V 10 bases short and J 5 bases short, with 18 bases between. CDR3: CATGWQTSDQPQHF. CDR3 bases: TGTGCCACTGGTTGGCAGACCAGCGATCAGCCCCAGCATTTT.

The chain carries TRBV27 and TRBJ2-3; 8 bases align to TRBD1. J gave up 5 bases and V 6 bases, and 7 bases lay outside the gene matches. The germline V gene encodes CDR1 MNHEY and CDR2 SMNVEV (reference sequence). This CDR3 has 14 amino acids. CDR3 coding DNA: TGTGCCAGCAGAAGGACAGGGTTTGAAGATACGCAGTATTTT. The encoded protein is CASRRTGFEDTQYF.

The genes are TRBV6-2 or TRBV6-3 and TRBJ1-6; D is unresolved. Germline V lookup: CDR1 MNHEY, CDR2 SVGEGT. Trimming removed 6 bases at V and 6 bases at J, with 6 bases between. The CDR3 has 12 amino acids. The CDR3 spells CASSSGNSPLHF. The CDR3 DNA follows: TGTGCCAGCAGCTCCGGTAATTCACCCCTCCACTTT.

The genes are TRBV2 and TRBJ2-1; 9 bases agree with TRBD2. This CDR3 contains 14 residues. The V segment lost 5 bases and the J segment 7 bases; nucleotides outside the gene matches: 6. Germline CDR1 SNHLY, CDR2 FYNNEI. The CDR3 bases are TGTGCCAGCAGTAGAGAGCGGGGGGTGAATGAGCAGTTCTTC. This translates into CASSRERGVNEQFF.

The chain couples TRBV3-1 (or the pseudogene TRBV3-2) to TRBJ1-1; D not certain. This CDR3 comprises 13 residues. CDR1 is LGHDT, CDR2 YNNKEL, per germline (reference sequence). Trimming took 0 bases from V and 5 from J, leaving 7 bases between them. Written as DNA, the CDR3 is TGTGCCAGCAGCCAAGATCTCAGTACTGAAGCTTTCTTT. Residues: CASSQDLSTEAFF.

V usage is TRBV5-1 and J usage is TRBJ2-1; TRBD2 agrees at 13 bases. V gave up 1 base and J gave up 7 bases; unmatched junction bases: 5. The V gene's germline CDR1 is SGHRS and CDR2 YFSETQ. This CDR3 has 16 amino acids. The CDR3 protein is CASSLTSGGAFNEQFF. The CDR3 DNA sequence: TGCGCCAGCAGCTTGACTAGCGGGGGGGCGTTTAATGAGCAGTTCTTC.

This clone showed up just a few times. The chain links TRBV6-6 to TRBJ1-1; D not resolved. The CDR3 consists of 13 residues. The germline V gene encodes CDR1 MNHNY and CDR2 SVGAGI (reference sequence). Trimming took 0 bases from V and 11 from J, leaving 13 bases between them. CDR3 loop: CASSYSSGFEAFF. The CDR3, as DNA: TGTGCCAGCAGTTACTCATCCGGGTTCGAGGCTTTCTTT.

The CDR3 loop is CASSLSLRLAGSNV. CDR3 nucleotides: TGTGCCAGCAGCTTGTCCCTTCGACTAGCGGGGTCGAACGTC. The genes are TRBV5-6 and TRBJ2-7; 11 nucleotides agree with TRBD2. The CDR3 covers 14 residues. The germline V gene encodes CDR1 SGHDT and CDR2 YYEEEE.

The V call is TRBV5-6, the J call TRBJ1-5, with TRBD1 matching over 7 bases. V was pared by 0 bases and J by 4 bases, with 4 bases of the junction left unmatched. CDR1 and CDR2 (germline): SGHDT, YYEEEE. CDR3 size: 15 residues. CDR3 nucleotides: TGTGCCAGCAGCTTGGGGGACAGACAGAATCAGCCCCAGCATTTT. Amino acid sequence: CASSLGDRQNQPQHF.

V is TRBV5-1 and J is TRBJ2-1; 11 positions match TRBD1. CDR1 SGHRS and CDR2 YFSETQ come from the germline V gene. CDR3 length equals 14 residues. With 4 bases clipped from V and 9 bases from J, the junction kept 6 bases outside the gene matches. DNA of the CDR3: TGCGCCAGCAGCAAGGGACAGGGGGGCCGTGAGCAGTTCTTC. Translating it yields CASSKGQGGREQFF.

This clone was seen more than once but under ten times. The rearrangement uses TRBV28 and TRBJ1-2; unclear D gene. The length of the CDR3 is 11 residues. The germline V gene has CDR1 MDHEN and CDR2 SYDVKM. Trimming shortened V by 9 bases and J by 8 bases, and 13 bases separated the two germline ends. The CDR3 is CASRQAWGYTF. The CDR3 DNA sequence: TGTGCCAGTCGGCAGGCGTGGGGCTACACCTTC.

This clone has more than one count but fewer than ten. The chain uses TRBV6-6 and TRBJ1-2, with D possibly matching TRBD1 (5 bases). The V and J ends lost 5 bases and 5 bases respectively, with 6 bases between them. This CDR3 is 11 amino acids long. Germline V gene data show CDR1 as MNHNY and CDR2 as SVGAGI (reference sequence). The CDR3, as DNA: TGTGCCAGCAGTGCAGGGTATGGCTACACCTTC. It specifies CASSAGYGYTF.

The genes are TRBV19 and TRBJ2-1; tentative D call: TRBD2 (5 bases). Trimming stripped 5 bases from V and 10 bases from J, with 9 bases between. This CDR3 is built from 11 residues. Germline CDR1 LNHDA, CDR2 SQIVND (reference sequence). As DNA, the CDR3 is TGTGCCAGTAGTTCGAGGGCGGAGCAGTTCTTC. It codes for CASSSRAEQFF.

The CDR3 sequence: CASSSRAPGNTDTQYF. The CDR3 bases are TGTGCCAGCAGTTCCCGGGCCCCGGGGAACACAGATACGCAGTATTTT. The V and J genes are TRBV6-5 and TRBJ2-3, with D possibly matching TRBD2 (5 bases). The germline V and J ends were trimmed by 4 bases and 2 bases, with 16 bases remaining between them. The CDR3 covers 16 residues. CDR1 is MNHEY, CDR2 SVGAGI, per germline.

The rearrangement links TRBV4-1 to TRBJ1-4; weak D call: TRBD1 (5 bases). Germline assignment: CDR1 MGHRA and CDR2 YSYEKL. V was cut by 1 base and J by 2 bases, with 11 bases left in between. The CDR3 sequence is 16 residues long. The CDR3 here is CASSQGGGSTNEKLFF. CDR3 in DNA: TGCGCCAGCAGCCAAGGGGGGGGGTCCACTAATGAAAAACTGTTTTTT.

V gene TRBV5-1 combines with J gene TRBJ2-3; 11 nucleotides agree with TRBD2. This CDR3 is built from 17 residues. The ends lost 4 bases at V and 7 bases at J; junction bases unmatched: 14. The germline CDR1 and CDR2 sequences are SGHRS and YFSETQ. The CDR3 nucleotides read TGCGCCAGCAGCCCCGGGACTAGCGGAAGGGGAATGAATACGCAGTATTTT. Translating gives CASSPGTSGRGMNTQYF. The whole variable domain, filled in from reference TRBV5-1 and TRBJ2-3, reads KAGVTQTPRYLIKTRGQQVTLSCSPISGHRSVSWYQQTPGQGLQFLFEYFSETQRNKGNFPGRFSGRQFSNSRSEMNVSTLELGDSALYLCASSPGTSGRGMNTQYFGPGTRLTVL.

The V and J genes are TRBV19 and TRBJ2-3; 8 positions match TRBD2. CDR3 length equals 16 residues. The germline CDR1 and CDR2 sequences are LNHDA and SQIVND (reference sequence). Losses at the gene ends were 6 bases for V and 2 bases for J; bases not matched to a gene: 10. In nucleotides, the CDR3 is TGTGCCAGTAGCCGAAAGAGCGGGGGATCCACAGATACGCAGTATTTT. Translated: CASSRKSGGSTDTQYF.

The chain is built from TRBV6-5 and TRBJ2-7, with TRBD2 matching 12 bases. This CDR3 has 14 residues. CDR1 and CDR2 (germline): MNHEY, SVGAGI. V was pared by 8 bases and J by 2 bases, with 4 bases of the junction left unmatched. The CDR3 bases are TGTGCCAGCGGACTAGCGGGGCCTCCCTACGAGCAGTACGTC. Amino acids: CASGLAGPPYEQYV.

This sequence joins TRBV4-2 and TRBJ1-4, with D uncertain. This CDR3 has 17 amino acids. The germline V gene encodes CDR1 LGHNA and CDR2 YNFKEQ. V was cut by 0 bases and J by 0 bases, with 11 bases left in between. CDR3: CASSQEVLAATNEKLFF. CDR3 DNA sequence: TGTGCCAGCAGCCAAGAAGTTTTGGCAGCAACTAATGAAAAACTGTTTTTT.

The gene calls are TRBV29-1 and TRBJ2-5, with 8 bases that match TRBD1. The CDR3 covers 13 residues. Germline-derived CDR1 and CDR2 are SQVTM and ANQGSEA. Germline trimming cut 6 bases from V and 2 bases from J; bases unmatched to any gene: 5. The CDR3 coding sequence is TGCAGCGTACGGACAGGGTCGCAAGAGACCCAGTACTTC. It yields the protein CSVRTGSQETQYF.